These 28 T cell receptor beta chains originate from one sample sequenced in a study of T cell responses to AZD1222 COVID-19 vaccine. The repertoire was sequenced with immunoSEQ multiplex PCR; TCRdb's copy has only in-frame clones and lacks some. The repertoire includes roughly 160,000 clones, 85% to 90% of them detected once, and roughly 6.9% sits in the top ten. The sample here was peripheral blood, taken on day 0 of AZD1222 vaccination. These receptor sequences come from an adult in good health.

As DNA, the CDR3 is TGTGCCAGCAGCTACACAGGGGGCAACGAGCAGTTCTTC. Translated, it gives CASSYTGGNEQFF. The chain is built from TRBV7-3 and TRBJ2-1; 9 nucleotides match TRBD1. CDR3 size: 13 residues. The V segment lost 4 bases and the J segment 10 bases; nucleotides outside the gene matches: 5. Looked up from germline, CDR1 is SGHTA and CDR2 is FQGTGA.

The rearrangement links TRBV9 to TRBJ2-3; D ambiguous. V was shortened by 0 bases and J by 2 bases, with 7 bases between the two germline ends. Germline loops: CDR1 SGDLS, CDR2 YYNGEE. The CDR3 length is 14 residues. CDR3 DNA: TGTGCCAGCAGCGTAGGCCTGTCCACAGATACGCAGTATTTT. It translates to CASSVGLSTDTQYF.

This chain connects TRBV10-3 to TRBJ1-2; 9 positions agree with TRBD1. Germline V gene lookup returns CDR1 ENHRY and CDR2 SYGVKD. There are 13 residues in the CDR3. J was trimmed by 6 bases and V by 4 bases; bases with no gene match: 3. In nucleotides, the CDR3 is TGTGCCATCAGTGGGGGACAGGGAAATGGCTACACCTTC. Its translation is CAISGGQGNGYTF.

This clone was seen a few times. This rearrangement joins TRBV4-2 to TRBJ2-7, with a weak D call TRBD1 (5 bases). The CDR3 runs 12 residues. The V end was cut by 6 bases, the J end by 9 bases, with 15 bases between. CDR1 and CDR2 from the germline V gene are LGHNA and YNFKEQ. CDR3 region: CASRHRPQGQYF. CDR3 sequence (DNA): TGTGCCAGCAGGCACAGGCCGCAGGGGCAGTACTTC.

The CDR3 protein is CASSLWGDTEAFF. The DNA for the CDR3 is TGCGCCAGCAGCTTGTGGGGAGACACTGAAGCTTTCTTT. This chain links TRBV5-1 with TRBJ1-1; no firm D call. Germline V gene data show CDR1 as SGHRS and CDR2 as YFSETQ. Trimming took off 1 base at V and 3 bases at J, with 7 bases between the two ends. This CDR3 comprises 13 residues.

This chain joins TRBV19 and TRBJ1-4; 8 bases agree with TRBD1. CDR3 length equals 14 residues. Germline assignment: CDR1 LNHDA and CDR2 SQIVND (reference sequence). After removal of 4 bases from V and 7 bases from J, the junction contained 5 bases not matched to a gene. CDR3 DNA sequence: TGTGCCAGTAGTACCGACAGGGGAGGTGAAAAACTGTTTTTT. It translates to CASSTDRGGEKLFF.

The rearrangement joins TRBV5-1 to TRBJ2-7, with 7 bases fitting TRBD1. The CDR3 contains 14 residues. The germline V gene encodes CDR1 SGHRS and CDR2 YFSETQ. V lost 3 bases and J lost 3; bases outside the gene matches: 6. CDR3 DNA: TGCGCCAGCAGCTGGGGGACAGACAACTACGAGCAGTACTTC. It is translated as CASSWGTDNYEQYF. Combining the CDR3 with reference TRBV5-1 and TRBJ2-7 gives the whole variable domain KAGVTQTPRYLIKTRGQQVTLSCSPISGHRSVSWYQQTPGQGLQFLFEYFSETQRNKGNFPGRFSGRQFSNSRSEMNVSTLELGDSALYLCASSWGTDNYEQYFGPGTRLTVT.

The V gene is TRBV5-5, the J gene TRBJ2-2, with D hard to call. The V end lost 3 bases, the J end lost 4 bases, and 13 bases lay between the germline ends. The CDR3 is made up of 15 amino acids. Germline CDR1 is SGHKS and CDR2 is YYEKEE (reference sequence). The CDR3 here is CASSYDGRLTGELFF. As DNA, the CDR3 is TGTGCCAGCAGCTACGACGGTCGGCTCACCGGGGAGCTGTTTTTT.

The V and J genes are TRBV6-5 and TRBJ1-5; D remains unclear. The CDR3 extends over 14 amino acids. V lost 2 bases to trimming and J lost 1 base, with 6 bases between them. Looked up from germline, CDR1 is MNHEY and CDR2 is SVGAGI. The CDR3, as DNA: TGTGCCAGCAGTTACCGGAACAGCAATCAGCCCCAGCATTTT. Protein: CASSYRNSNQPQHF.

The chain couples TRBV3-1 (or the pseudogene TRBV3-2) to TRBJ2-3; D is possibly TRBD1 or TRBD2 (5 bases each). The CDR3 spans 17 residues. V dropped 0 bases and J dropped 2 bases, with 15 bases sitting between them. The germline V gene has CDR1 LGHDT and CDR2 YNNKEL (reference sequence). The CDR3 here is CASSQEVPFGATDTQYF. CDR3 bases: TGTGCCAGCAGCCAAGAAGTCCCCTTCGGGGCCACAGATACGCAGTATTTT.

This chain links TRBV5-4 with TRBJ2-5, with D possibly matching TRBD2 (6 bases). Germline V CDR1 and CDR2: SGHNT, YYREEE (reference sequence). V lost 4 bases, J lost 5 bases, and 18 bases lay in between. CDR3 length: 15 amino acids. CDR3 nucleotides: TGTGCCAGCAGCCAGGGCGGGGCGGAGGTTGAGACCCAGTACTTC. It specifies CASSQGGAEVETQYF. The full variable domain, rest sourced from reference TRBV5-4 and TRBJ2-5, is ETGVTQSPTHLIKTRGQQVTLRCSSQSGHNTVSWYQQALGQGPQFIFQYYREEENGRGNFPPRFSGLQFPNYSSELNVNALELDDSALYLCASSQGGAEVETQYFGPGTRLLVL.

The chain couples TRBV7-2 to TRBJ2-7, with 13 bases matching TRBD2. CDR1 is SGHTA, CDR2 FQGNSA, per germline. The CDR3 is made up of 14 amino acids. V was clipped by 6 bases and J by 5 bases; unmatched bases: 4. The CDR3 nucleotides are TGTGCCAGCAGGACTAGCGGGGGGCCTAACGAGCAGTACTTC. Its translation: CASRTSGGPNEQYF.

The chain carries TRBV7-8 and TRBJ2-2; 10 nucleotides match TRBD2. The J segment lost 4 bases and the V segment lost 1 base, leaving 3 bases of the junction unmatched. The CDR3 totals 16 residues. Germline-derived CDR1 and CDR2 are SGHVS and FQNEAQ. As DNA, the CDR3 is TGTGCCAGCAGCTTAGTAGCGGGGGGTGGCACCGGGGAGCTGTTTTTT. This gives the protein CASSLVAGGGTGELFF.

This clone appeared a few times. This chain connects TRBV9 to TRBJ1-2; D perhaps matches TRBD1 (5 bases). In germline, CDR1 is SGDLS, CDR2 YYNGEE. This CDR3 is built from 14 residues. V lost 0 bases and J 3 bases, leaving 9 bases between the germline ends. This CDR3 is CASSVALGDYGYTF. The DNA of the CDR3 is TGTGCCAGCAGCGTAGCTTTAGGGGACTATGGCTACACCTTC. Drawing the rest from reference TRBV9 and TRBJ1-2, the complete variable domain is DSGVTQTPKHLITATGQRVTLRCSPRSGDLSVYWYQQSLDQGLQFLIQYYNGEERAKGNILERFSAQQFPDLHSELNLSSLELGDSALYFCASSVALGDYGYTFGSGTRLTVV.

This clone was seen more than once but under ten times. The chain couples TRBV29-1 to TRBJ2-1, with 11 bases identical to TRBD2. The CDR3 has 16 residues. Trimming removed 6 bases from V and 2 bases from J; junction bases left unmatched: 9. CDR1 is SQVTM, CDR2 ANQGSEA, per germline. The CDR3 loop is CSVVSGGAVAYNEQFF. The CDR3, as DNA: TGCAGCGTCGTTAGCGGGGGGGCAGTCGCCTACAATGAGCAGTTCTTC.

V and J are TRBV5-4 and TRBJ2-7, with 10 bases that match TRBD1. The germline CDR1 and CDR2 sequences are SGHNT and YYREEE (reference sequence). The CDR3 is made up of 16 amino acids. With 2 bases clipped from V and 2 bases from J, the junction kept 7 bases outside the gene matches. The CDR3 DNA reads TGTGCCAGCAGCTTCCGACAGGGGGCTGAGGCCTACGAGCAGTACTTC. Protein product: CASSFRQGAEAYEQYF.

This clone was recorded only once. The V call is TRBV12-3 or TRBV12-4, the J call TRBJ2-1, with D possibly being TRBD2 (5 bases). V was pared by 5 bases and J by 7 bases, with 6 bases between. CDR3 length: 11 residues. DNA of the CDR3: TGTGCCAGCAGTCCGGGAAATGAGCAGTTCTTC. Its translation is CASSPGNEQFF.

This chain joins TRBV9 and TRBJ2-1, with a tentative D call TRBD1 (6 bases). This CDR3 has 14 residues. Per the germline V gene, CDR1 is SGDLS and CDR2 is YYNGEE. Trimming pared 4 bases from V and 8 bases from J, leaving 16 bases between. The CDR3 DNA is TGTGCCAGCAGCCCTCAAGGACAGCTCCATGAGCAGTTCTTC. Translating it yields CASSPQGQLHEQFF.

This chain links TRBV6-1 with TRBJ2-3; weak D call: TRBD1 (5 bases). The CDR3 extends over 15 amino acids. The V gene lost 2 bases and the J gene lost 1 base, with 10 bases spanning the gap. Per germline, CDR1 MNHNS and CDR2 SASEGT. CDR3 residues: CASSERGGRTDTQYF. In DNA form, the CDR3 reads TGTGCCAGCAGTGAAAGGGGCGGCCGCACAGATACGCAGTATTTT.

The chain links TRBV5-5 to TRBJ2-2; D remains unclear. Per the germline V gene, CDR1 is SGHKS and CDR2 is YYEKEE (reference sequence). Trimming stripped 0 bases from V and 0 bases from J, with 6 bases between. This CDR3 contains 15 residues. The CDR3: CASSLGQPNTGELFF. In DNA, the CDR3 is TGTGCCAGCAGCTTGGGTCAGCCGAACACCGGGGAGCTGTTTTTT.

The J gene is TRBJ2-3, the V gene TRBV7-9; the D is unclear. The germline gives CDR1 SEHNR, CDR2 FQNEAQ (reference sequence). This CDR3 spans 12 amino acids. V was trimmed by 0 bases and J by 5 bases, leaving 3 bases between them. The CDR3 loop reads CASSLAKDTQYF. In DNA, the CDR3 is TGTGCCAGCAGCTTAGCTAAAGATACGCAGTATTTT.

In its sample, this clone was seen once. J is TRBJ2-5 and V is TRBV4-3, with D possibly matching TRBD1 (6 bases). V was trimmed by 0 bases and J by 2 bases, leaving 10 bases between them. The germline V gene encodes CDR1 LGHNA and CDR2 YSLEER. The CDR3 is 15 amino acids. CDR3 nucleotide sequence: TGCGCCAGCAGCCAAGATTTGGGGACACAAGAGACCCAGTACTTC. Translation gives CASSQDLGTQETQYF.

V and J are TRBV9 and TRBJ1-3; weak D call: TRBD1 (5 bases). Germline V gene sequence: CDR1 SGDLS, CDR2 YYNGEE. The length of the CDR3 is 14 residues. V lost 3 bases and J lost 3, with 10 bases in between. CDR3 residues: CASSAGTLGNTIYF. DNA of the CDR3: TGTGCCAGCAGCGCCGGGACGCTTGGAAACACCATATATTTT.

The CDR3 DNA follows: TGTGCCAGCAGCTTTGAGACCCAGGGAGGGGAGCAGTTCTTC. It is translated as CASSFETQGGEQFF. The rearrangement links TRBV5-4 to TRBJ2-1; TRBD2 aligns across 7 bases. The CDR3 consists of 14 residues. V shed 2 bases and J 10 bases; nucleotides not matched to a gene: 9. Germline lookup yields CDR1 SGHNT and CDR2 YYREEE (reference sequence). The full variable domain, completed using reference TRBV5-4 and TRBJ2-1, is ETGVTQSPTHLIKTRGQQVTLRCSSQSGHNTVSWYQQALGQGPQFIFQYYREEENGRGNFPPRFSGLQFPNYSSELNVNALELDDSALYLCASSFETQGGEQFFGPGTRLTVL.

This sequence joins TRBV12-3 or TRBV12-4 and TRBJ1-1; 10 nucleotides align to TRBD1. The ends lost 4 bases at V and 7 bases at J; junction bases unmatched: 3. The CDR3 is made up of 13 amino acids. In DNA, the CDR3 is TGTGCCAGCAGTTCCGGACAGGGGGATGAAGCTTTCTTT. Its protein is CASSSGQGDEAFF.

The chain joins TRBV4-3 to TRBJ2-5; tentative D call: TRBD1 (5 bases). The CDR3 has 15 residues. Germline V lookup: CDR1 LGHNA, CDR2 YSLEER. V lost 0 bases, J lost 5 bases, and 13 bases lay in between. CDR3 sequence (DNA): TGCGCCAGCAGCCAAGAGTACAGGAGTTGGGAGACCCAGTACTTC. Protein product: CASSQEYRSWETQYF.

The rearrangement joins TRBV15 to TRBJ1-5, with a possible D match to TRBD1 (5 bases). Trimming left V 2 bases short and J 1 base short, with 12 bases between. From germline, CDR1 is LNHNV and CDR2 YYDKDF (reference sequence). The CDR3 consists of 16 residues. The CDR3 nucleotides are TGTGCCACCAGCAGATCCCAGGGAGAGAGCAATCAGCCCCAGCATTTT. Its protein product is CATSRSQGESNQPQHF.

The rearrangement joins TRBV7-9 to TRBJ1-4; 9 positions match TRBD1. The germline V gene has CDR1 SEHNR and CDR2 FQNEAQ (reference sequence). CDR3 length equals 14 residues. J lost 12 bases, V lost 2 bases, and 7 bases had no gene match. CDR3 nucleotides: TGTGCCAGCAGCTTATTGGGACAGGGTAGACAACTGTTTTTT. It specifies CASSLLGQGRQLFF.